A single sample is the source of the 21 T cell receptor beta chains below, sequenced in a study of cytomegalovirus exposure and HLA in healthy donors. This PCR relied on a set of 60 Vbeta primers and 13 Jbeta primers. Assay used: immunoSEQ multiplex PCR; TCRdb lists only in-frame clones, some missing. The top ten hold approximately 7% of the sample, which has approximately 39,000 clones, roughly three quarters seen once. Sequencing was carried out using PBMCs. The receptors shown here come from a man aged 25 to 45 in good health and CMV-seronegative.

The chain joins TRBV5-1 to TRBJ1-2, with 7 bases that match TRBD1. The CDR3 length is 14 residues. V shed 3 bases and J 0 bases; nucleotides not matched to a gene: 2. Germline CDR1 reads SGHRS; CDR2 reads YFSETQ. The CDR3 here is CASSSGQPNYGYTF. CDR3 coding DNA: TGCGCCAGCAGCTCGGGACAGCCTAACTATGGCTACACCTTC.

The V call is TRBV7-2, the J call TRBJ2-7; D remains ambiguous. Trimming left V 2 bases short and J 8 bases short, with 10 bases between. Germline CDR1 is SGHTA and CDR2 is FQGNSA. There are 12 residues in the CDR3. This chain's CDR3 is CASSLQPTQQYF. The CDR3, as DNA: TGTGCCAGCAGCTTACAACCGACTCAGCAGTACTTC.

The rearrangement joins TRBV6-4 to TRBJ1-4; 8 bases align to TRBD1. From germline, CDR1 is MRHNA and CDR2 SNTAGT. The V gene end was trimmed by 5 bases and the J gene end by 3 bases; junction bases not matched to a gene: 5. The CDR3 is 15 amino acids. CDR3 protein: CASSRQGKANEKLFF. CDR3 bases: TGTGCCAGCAGTCGACAGGGGAAGGCTAATGAAAAACTGTTTTTT.

The chain carries TRBV6-5 and TRBJ2-1, with D uncertain. Trimming stripped 7 bases from V and 4 bases from J, with 17 bases between. The CDR3 contains 15 residues. CDR1 MNHEY and CDR2 SVGAGI come from the germline V gene. The chain's CDR3 is CASTLTAASYNEQFF. The CDR3 DNA reads TGTGCCAGCACCCTAACGGCGGCTTCTTACAATGAGCAGTTCTTC.

The rearrangement uses TRBV6-4 and TRBJ1-2; 7 nucleotides match TRBD1. Trimming at V came to 6 bases and at J to 7 bases, leaving 5 bases not matched to a gene. The CDR3 contains 12 residues. CDR1 and CDR2 (germline): MRHNA, SNTAGT. CDR3 amino acids: CASRPPGGGYTF. The CDR3 DNA reads TGTGCCAGCAGACCCCCAGGGGGTGGCTACACCTTC.

J is TRBJ2-1 and V is TRBV20-1, with D possibly TRBD2 on 5 matching bases. V lost 3 bases and J 10 bases, leaving 10 bases between the germline ends. Germline V gene lookup returns CDR1 DFQATT and CDR2 SNEGSKA (reference sequence). The CDR3 covers 11 residues. Here the CDR3 reads CSASRLAEQFF. CDR3 bases: TGCAGTGCTAGCCGGCTAGCCGAGCAGTTCTTC.

V and J are TRBV27 and TRBJ1-1; 9 bases fit TRBD1. Trimming cost V 1 base and J 1 base; bases outside gene matches: 19. The CDR3 sequence is 21 residues long. CDR1 is MNHEY and CDR2 is SMNVEV in the germline V gene (reference sequence). This CDR3 reads CASSLFSRDREHRTKNTEAFF. The CDR3 nucleotides read TGTGCCAGCAGTTTATTCTCGCGGGACAGGGAACACCGAACAAAGAACACTGAAGCTTTCTTT.

This clone was seen more than once but under ten times. The rearrangement uses TRBV2 and TRBJ1-6; no clear D gene. CDR3 size: 14 residues. With 3 bases removed from V and 6 bases from J, the gap between germline ends came to 9 bases. Germline V CDR1 and CDR2: SNHLY, FYNNEI. CDR3: CASSEGVGNSPLHF. In nucleotides, the CDR3 is TGTGCCAGCAGTGAGGGCGTCGGTAATTCACCCCTCCACTTT.

The genes are TRBV25-1 and TRBJ2-5, with 9 positions matching TRBD1. Germline loops: CDR1 MGHDK, CDR2 SYGVNS. The CDR3 runs 16 residues. J was trimmed by 2 bases and V by 6 bases; bases with no gene match: 10. The CDR3 DNA follows: TGTGCCAGCAGCCACGGACAGGGGATATTTCAAGAGACCCAGTACTTC. This translates into CASSHGQGIFQETQYF.

This chain uses TRBV7-8 with TRBJ2-7; D possibly corresponds to TRBD1 (5 bases). The V end was cut by 4 bases, the J end by 4 bases, with 11 bases between. The germline V gene has CDR1 SGHVS and CDR2 FQNEAQ. This CDR3 comprises 13 residues. This CDR3 reads CASSSQGVYEQYF. As DNA, the CDR3 is TGTGCCAGCAGCTCCCAGGGCGTTTACGAGCAGTACTTC. Full variable domain (outside the CDR3, taken from reference TRBV7-8 and TRBJ2-7): GAGVSQSPRYKVAKRGQDVALRCDPISGHVSLFWYQQALGQGPEFLTYFQNEAQLDKSGLPSDRFFAERPEGSVSTLKIQRTQQEDSAVYLCASSSQGVYEQYFGPGTRLTVT.

The CDR3 DNA reads TGCGCCAGCAGCTTATGGGGGGGACAGGGAGGCACTGAAGCTTTCTTT. Its protein product is CASSLWGGQGGTEAFF. The rearrangement links TRBV5-1 to TRBJ1-1, with 9 bases that match TRBD1. This CDR3 has 16 amino acids. With V trimmed by 2 bases and J by 4 bases, 9 bases remained unmatched. CDR1 is SGHRS, CDR2 YFSETQ, per germline.

The V call is TRBV25-1, the J call TRBJ2-1; a possible D gene is TRBD2 (6 bases). Germline V CDR1 and CDR2: MGHDK, SYGVNS. The CDR3 totals 12 residues. Trimming stripped 7 bases from V and 8 bases from J, with 12 bases between. The CDR3 sequence: CASTRDFHEQFF. The CDR3 bases are TGTGCCAGCACTCGGGACTTTCATGAGCAGTTCTTC.

The chain links TRBV5-6 to TRBJ2-4; TRBD2 might be the D (5 bases). The CDR3 totals 16 residues. Trimming pared 0 bases from V and 2 bases from J, leaving 12 bases between. The germline gives CDR1 SGHDT, CDR2 YYEEEE. The CDR3 nucleotides read TGTGCCAGCAGCTTGGGGAGAGGGTCTCCCAAAAACATTCAGTACTTC. Translation: CASSLGRGSPKNIQYF.

CDR3 loop: CASGTLFGIQYF. CDR3 DNA sequence: TGTGCCAGCGGGACACTTTTTGGCATTCAGTACTTC. J is TRBJ2-4 and V is TRBV7-2; D is perhaps TRBD1 (6 bases). Germline values: CDR1 SGHTA, CDR2 FQGNSA. The CDR3 is 12 amino acids. Between the trimmed V and J ends, which lost 8 bases and 9 bases, there was a span of 14 bases.

This rearrangement joins TRBV6-4 to TRBJ2-6; possibly TRBD1 for D (6 bases). Germline V lookup: CDR1 MRHNA, CDR2 SNTAGT. V dropped 5 bases and J dropped 0 bases, with 11 bases sitting between them. The CDR3 runs to 16 residues. The chain's CDR3 is CASSRDTSSGANVLTF. The CDR3 DNA is TGTGCCAGCAGTCGGGACACGAGCTCTGGGGCCAACGTCCTGACTTTC.

This clone was picked up a small number of times. The chain couples TRBV23-1 to TRBJ2-7; 9 bases match TRBD2. TRBV23-1 is reported as an ORF; its role is uncertain. The ends lost 0 bases at V and 3 bases at J; junction bases unmatched: 6. The CDR3 is 16 amino acids. CDR3 residues: CASSQSRLADNYEQYF. The CDR3 DNA sequence: TGCGCCAGCAGTCAATCGAGACTAGCGGATAACTACGAGCAGTACTTC.

The genes are TRBV14 and TRBJ1-6; 10 bases align to TRBD1. The germline V gene has CDR1 SGHDN and CDR2 FVKESK. The CDR3 has 16 residues. V was pared by 5 bases and J by 6 bases, with 7 bases of the junction left unmatched. CDR3 region: CASSERTGGRNSPLHF. The CDR3 nucleotides read TGTGCCAGCAGCGAGCGGACAGGGGGTCGTAATTCACCCCTCCACTTT.

J is TRBJ1-2 and V is TRBV4-1; TRBD1 might be the D (6 bases). Trimming shortened V by 4 bases and J by 8 bases, and 23 bases separated the two germline ends. Per germline, CDR1 MGHRA and CDR2 YSYEKL. The CDR3 is 16 amino acids. CDR3 DNA sequence: TGCGCCAGCAGCCCCTACATCCCCTGGGACATGAACGGCTACACCTTC. Encoded protein: CASSPYIPWDMNGYTF.

Here the CDR3 reads CASNPRTGTGGYEQYF. CDR3 bases: TGCGCCAGCAACCCGAGGACCGGGACAGGGGGTTACGAGCAGTACTTC. V is TRBV10-2 and J is TRBJ2-7, with 11 nucleotides matching TRBD1. The CDR3 extends over 16 amino acids. Trimming took 7 bases from V and 4 from J; bases not matched to a gene: 12. Germline V gene lookup returns CDR1 WSHSY and CDR2 SAAADI.

This clone was recorded once. V and J are TRBV4-1 and TRBJ1-3; D possibly corresponds to TRBD1 (5 bases). There are 16 residues in the CDR3. The germline V and J ends were trimmed by 0 bases and 4 bases, with 13 bases remaining between them. Germline V gene lookup returns CDR1 MGHRA and CDR2 YSYEKL. CDR3 sequence: CASSQDRAGYGNTIYF. The CDR3, as DNA: TGCGCCAGCAGCCAAGATCGGGCAGGGTACGGAAACACCATATATTTT.

This clone was counted a few times. Written as DNA, the CDR3 is TGTGCCAGCAGTGAATCGGGTAATGAGCAGTTCTTC. Protein: CASSESGNEQFF. The chain combines TRBV2 with TRBJ2-1; D is unclear. Germline-derived CDR1 and CDR2 are SNHLY and FYNNEI. This CDR3 is 12 amino acids long. The V end was cut by 2 bases, the J end by 7 bases, with 6 bases between.